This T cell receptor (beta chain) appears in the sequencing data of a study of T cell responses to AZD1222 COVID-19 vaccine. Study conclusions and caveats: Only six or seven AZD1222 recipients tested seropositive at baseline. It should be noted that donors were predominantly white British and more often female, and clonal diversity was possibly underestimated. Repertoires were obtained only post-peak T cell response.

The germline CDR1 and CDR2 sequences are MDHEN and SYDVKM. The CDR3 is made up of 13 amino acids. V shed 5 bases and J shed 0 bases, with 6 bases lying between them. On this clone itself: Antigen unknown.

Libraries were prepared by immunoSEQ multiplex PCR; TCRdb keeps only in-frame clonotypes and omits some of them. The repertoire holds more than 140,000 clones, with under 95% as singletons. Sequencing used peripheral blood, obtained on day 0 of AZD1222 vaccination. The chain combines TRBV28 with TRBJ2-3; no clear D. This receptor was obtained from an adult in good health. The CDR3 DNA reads TGTGCCAGCAGTCCCCCGAGCACAGATACGCAGTATTTT. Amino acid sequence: CASSPPSTDTQYF.